These 4 T cell receptor beta chains came from one sample sequenced in a study of identical twins (TCRdb year 2016). The method was 5' RACE. For sequencing, an Illumina HiSeq 2000 was employed. Through fastp at Q25 and MiXCR, TCRdb rebuilt clones from the public reads, retaining in-frame beta chains. Every distinct CDR3 protein forms one entry, paired with its most common genes and DNA. This sample gives around 250,000 distinct CDR3 sequences in total; about 12% of them show up just once. The ten most abundant clones make up 3.5% to 5% of the sample. These data also formed part of another study, on yellow fever vaccine responses in identical twins.

The source material was memory (CD45RO+) T cells sorted from blood. The cell subset or site label corresponds to: CD45RO+ enriched T cells. The receptors shown here come from a woman in her late teens or twenties in good health.

This rearrangement joins TRBV9 to TRBJ2-5; D is uncertain. Trimming cost V 0 bases and J 2 bases, with 5 bases left between them. The CDR3 length is 13 residues. In germline, CDR1 is SGDLS, CDR2 YYNGEE. The CDR3 nucleotides read TGTGCCAGCAGCGTAGGCCAGCAAGAGACCCAGTACTTC. Its translation is CASSVGQQETQYF.

To note about this clonotype: A much larger clone lies one base from this, so it may be a read error. V gene TRBV20-1 combines with J gene TRBJ2-1; 7 bases map to TRBD1. Germline V gene data show CDR1 as DFQATT and CDR2 as SNEGSKA (reference sequence). The CDR3 has 16 residues. The CDR3 reads CCARWLGDSSYNEQFF. DNA for the CDR3: TGCTGTGCTAGGTGGTTAGGGGACAGCTCCTACAATGAGCAGTTCTTC.

This clonotype turned up a few times. CDR3 sequence (DNA): TGTGCCAGCAGTTTAAGGCGGGGGTTCCTCACAGATACGCAGTATTTT. It yields the protein CASSLRRGFLTDTQYF. The J gene is TRBJ2-3, the V gene TRBV27, with 7 bases matching TRBD2. There are 16 residues in the CDR3. J was trimmed by 2 bases and V by 2 bases; bases with no gene match: 7. Germline V gives CDR1 MNHEY, CDR2 SMNVEV (reference sequence).

The chain joins TRBV7-2 to TRBJ1-5; 7 bases are a match to TRBD1. Looked up from germline, CDR1 is SGHTA and CDR2 is FQGNSA. CDR3 size: 14 residues. Trimming took 5 bases from V and 7 from J; bases not matched to a gene: 8. CDR3 sequence reads: CASSAQGKGQPQHF. The DNA of the CDR3 is TGTGCCAGCAGCGCACAGGGGAAGGGCCAGCCCCAGCATTTT. The full variable domain, completed using reference TRBV7-2 and TRBJ1-5, is GAGVSQSPSNKVTEKGKDVELRCDPISGHTALYWYRQSLGQGLEFLIYFQGNSAPDKSGLPSDRFSAERTGGSVSTLTIQRTQQEDSAVYLCASSAQGKGQPQHFGDGTRLSIL.